The 14 T cell receptor beta chains presented below share a single source sample, sequenced in a study of OX40 agonist ivuxolimab in advanced cancers. Measured with immunoSEQ multiplex PCR; TCRdb has only the in-frame clones, and not every one. The sample has some 62,000 clones, around 93% seen once; the top ten hold over 9.5%. This specimen was CD4+ or CD8+ T cells sorted from blood, taken in a trial of the OX40 agonist ivuxolimab. The receptors shown here come from an adult with an advanced solid tumor such as melanoma, head and neck, liver or kidney cancer.

The chain joins TRBV6-5 to TRBJ1-4; tentatively, D is TRBD1 (5 bases). The CDR3 runs 14 residues. Germline CDR1 and CDR2: MNHEY and SVGAGI. Trimming took 1 base from V and 11 from J, leaving 14 bases between them. This CDR3 is CASSYFGDRAKLFF. The CDR3 DNA sequence: TGTGCCAGCAGTTACTTCGGGGACCGAGCGAAACTGTTTTTT.

The chain couples TRBV29-1 to TRBJ1-2; TRBD1 matches at 9 bases. The CDR3 is 15 amino acids. Germline V CDR1 and CDR2: SQVTM, ANQGSEA. Trimming removed 7 bases from V and 8 bases from J; junction bases left unmatched: 17. The CDR3 reads CSARDRVDNGWGYTF. Written as DNA, the CDR3 is TGCAGCGCAAGGGACAGGGTCGATAACGGATGGGGCTACACCTTC.

The chain joins TRBV29-1 to TRBJ2-3; 10 bases line up with TRBD2. In germline, CDR1 is SQVTM, CDR2 ANQGSEA. CDR3 length: 14 residues. The V segment lost 6 bases and the J segment 4 bases; nucleotides outside the gene matches: 7. CDR3 loop: CSVTLAGKSDTQYF. The DNA for the CDR3 is TGCAGCGTCACACTAGCGGGAAAGTCAGATACGCAGTATTTT.

This rearrangement joins TRBV7-9 to TRBJ2-7; 10 nucleotides agree with TRBD2. Germline loops: CDR1 SEHNR, CDR2 FQNEAQ (reference sequence). The ends lost 4 bases at V and 3 bases at J; junction bases unmatched: 9. The CDR3 runs to 16 residues. The CDR3 nucleotides read TGTGCCAGCAGCTCATTTATAGCGGGAGGTGGCTACGAGCAGTACTTC. Its translation is CASSSFIAGGGYEQYF.

The chain joins TRBV6-1 to TRBJ2-7; unclear D gene. The CDR3 runs to 13 residues. V lost 0 bases, J lost 6 bases, and 9 bases lay in between. Germline CDR1 MNHNS, CDR2 SASEGT. The chain's CDR3 is CASSEATWSEQYF. In nucleotides, the CDR3 is TGTGCCAGCAGTGAAGCAACATGGAGCGAGCAGTACTTC.

This rearrangement joins TRBV10-3 to TRBJ2-1; D gene ambiguous. CDR3 length equals 15 residues. The V end lost 3 bases, the J end lost 6 bases, and 15 bases lay between the germline ends. The germline gives CDR1 ENHRY, CDR2 SYGVKD. CDR3 residues: CAISEEANPFNEQFF. DNA for the CDR3: TGTGCCATCAGTGAAGAGGCTAACCCGTTCAATGAGCAGTTCTTC.

This chain uses TRBV5-6 with TRBJ2-3; D gene ambiguous. Germline V CDR1 and CDR2: SGHDT, YYEEEE. The length of the CDR3 is 12 residues. V lost 3 bases to trimming and J lost 2 bases, with 4 bases between them. The chain's CDR3 is CASSSNTDTQYF. CDR3 coding DNA: TGTGCCAGCAGCTCGAACACAGATACGCAGTATTTT.

The V and J genes are TRBV11-3 and TRBJ2-1; no definite D call. With 7 bases removed from V and 7 bases from J, the gap between germline ends came to 11 bases. Germline assignment: CDR1 SGHNT and CDR2 YENEEA. This CDR3 has 12 residues. The CDR3 DNA sequence: TGTGCCAGCACCTTGGACGGGAATGAGCAGTTCTTC. Amino acids: CASTLDGNEQFF.

The chain employs TRBV7-9 and TRBJ1-2; possibly TRBD1 for D (6 bases). The V and J ends lost 2 bases and 8 bases respectively, with 12 bases between them. This CDR3 comprises 13 residues. Germline V gene lookup returns CDR1 SEHNR and CDR2 FQNEAQ (reference sequence). In nucleotides, the CDR3 is TGTGCCAGCAGCTTATCTGCAGGGGAGGGCTACACCTTC. It yields the protein CASSLSAGEGYTF. Full variable domain (rest looked up from reference TRBV7-9 and TRBJ1-2): DTGVSQNPRHKITKRGQNVTFRCDPISEHNRLYWYRQTLGQGPEFLTYFQNEAQLEKSRLLSDRFSAERPKGSFSTLEIQRTEQGDSAMYLCASSLSAGEGYTFGSGTRLTVV.

The rearrangement links TRBV6-6 to TRBJ1-5; D is unclear. The germline V gene has CDR1 MNHNY and CDR2 SVGAGI (reference sequence). The CDR3 is made up of 16 amino acids. V dropped 3 bases and J dropped 3 bases, with 15 bases sitting between them. The CDR3 DNA follows: TGTGCCAGCAGTTATGGTTTGAGGGAAGACAATCAGCCCCAGCATTTT. Encoded protein: CASSYGLREDNQPQHF.

The chain combines TRBV7-6 with TRBJ2-6, with D uncertain. V was pared by 5 bases and J by 0 bases, with 23 bases between. This CDR3 contains 20 residues. The germline CDR1 and CDR2 sequences are SGHVS and FNYEAQ. The DNA for the CDR3 is TGTGCCAGCAGCCCCCTCCGAGGAGACATTGACCCCTCTGGGGCCAACGTCCTGACTTTC. Translated, it gives CASSPLRGDIDPSGANVLTF.

This chain uses TRBV2 with TRBJ2-7; weak D call: TRBD1 (5 bases). The length of the CDR3 is 17 residues. The V and J ends lost 6 bases and 0 bases respectively, with 21 bases between them. Germline CDR1 SNHLY, CDR2 FYNNEI. CDR3 coding DNA: TGTGCCAGCAGCCCCTATGGAAGTAAAGGGGCCTCCTACGAGCAGTACTTC. Encoded protein: CASSPYGSKGASYEQYF.

The chain combines TRBV5-4 with TRBJ2-3, with TRBD2 identical over 9 bases. CDR3 size: 14 residues. Trimming removed 4 bases from V and 4 bases from J; junction bases left unmatched: 4. Germline V CDR1 and CDR2: SGHNT, YYREEE (reference sequence). CDR3 DNA sequence: TGTGCCAGCAGCATTAGCGGGAGTGCAGATACGCAGTATTTT. It codes for CASSISGSADTQYF.

This chain links TRBV5-4 with TRBJ2-5; D is tentatively TRBD1 or TRBD2 (5 bases each). V lost 6 bases, J lost 1 base, and 13 bases lay in between. This CDR3 comprises 14 residues. CDR1 and CDR2 (germline): SGHNT, YYREEE (reference sequence). DNA of the CDR3: TGTGCCAGCACCGGCATGGGGACCCAAGAGACCCAGTACTTC. Its translation: CASTGMGTQETQYF.